This TCR beta chain stems from a study of blood T cell repertoires in COVID-19. The protocol was immunoSEQ multiplex PCR, while the TCRdb copy is restricted to in-frame clones and leaves out a portion. The table shows 200,000 to 300,000 clones, with 85% to 90% occurring only once. Germline V gene lookup returns CDR1 ENHRY and CDR2 SYGVKD. This CDR3 is built from 11 residues. J was trimmed by 12 bases and V by 6 bases; bases with no gene match: 7. Followed longitudinally, the Seattle patients had been enrolled during active infection. J is TRBJ1-2 and V is TRBV10-3, with TRBD1 identical over 7 bases. Sequencing input: peripheral blood. The origin of this receptor is a woman aged 60-75 years with COVID-19, enrolled during active disease. The CDR3 DNA sequence: TGTGCCATCAGGGGGGACAGTACCCACACCTTC. This sequence encodes CAIRGDSTHTF.